The rows below give T cell receptor beta chains drawn from one sample of a study of T cell responses to AZD1222 COVID-19 vaccine. The table came from immunoSEQ multiplex PCR; TCRdb's copy has only in-frame clones and leaves some out. The data show under 140,000 clones, with 94% seen just once and about 3% held by the top ten. The source was peripheral blood, collected 28 days after the second AZD1222 dose. The receptor source for this set is an adult who received the AZD1222 COVID-19 vaccine. Each CDR3 is given with its conserved first and last residue. The order of the fields is J gene, clone size, V gene, D gene, CDR3 DNA, CDR3 protein. D genes are given only for firm matches. The size entry is marked missing in some rows and otherwise reads once, few, many or a size class.

>TRBJ2-7|NA|TRBV5-4|NA
TGTGCCAGCAGCTTGCCGACTAGTGGGACCTACGAGCAGTACTTC
CASSLPTSGTYEQYF
>TRBJ2-2|NA|TRBV25-1|NA
TGTGCCAGCAGTGTAAACCCGTATATCTTTTCGAACACCGGGGAGCTGTTTTTT
CASSVNPYIFSNTGELFF
>TRBJ1-2|NA|TRBV14|NA
TGTGCCAGCAGCCAAGAAGAAAGGGGGTACTATGGCTACACCTTC
CASSQEERGYYGYTF
>TRBJ2-1|NA|TRBV5-4|NA
TGTGCCAGCAGCTATTTGTCTAGATTAACCTACAATGAGCAGTTCTTC
CASSYLSRLTYNEQFF
>TRBJ2-5|NA|TRBV29-1|NA
TGCAGCGTTGAAGGTGCCAGAAAAGAGACCCAGTACTTC
CSVEGARKETQYF
>TRBJ2-2|NA|TRBV6-1|NA
TGTGCCAGCACCAGAACCGGGGAGCTGTTTTTT
CASTRTGELFF
>TRBJ1-2|NA|TRBV4-1|TRBD1
TGCGCCAGCAGCCATGGCAGGGGGATGGATAACTATGGCTACACCTTC
CASSHGRGMDNYGYTF
>TRBJ1-2|NA|TRBV12-3/TRBV12-4|NA
TGTGCCAGCAGCAACAACGACTATGGCTACACCTTC
CASSNNDYGYTF
>TRBJ1-1|few|TRBV14|NA
TGTGCCAGCAGCCAAGTACTCCGAACGGGGCGTCGAACTTTCTTT
CASSQVLRTGRRTFF
>TRBJ2-2|NA|TRBV3-1/TRBV3-2|TRBD1
TGTGCCAGCAGCCAAGATGACAGGGGGAAGGCCGGGGAGCTGTTTTTT
CASSQDDRGKAGELFF
>TRBJ1-3|NA|TRBV2|NA
TGTGCCAGCAGTGATTGGCGACCAGGACAATCTGGAAACACCATATATTTT
CASSDWRPGQSGNTIYF